This T cell receptor (beta chain) was documented in a study of T cell repertoires in cytomegalovirus infection. Study at large: It can be stated that public TCR beta signatures indicated CMV infection as well as a matching HLA type.

Each CDR3 protein is one row after TCRdb ran MiXCR on the reads. The repertoire includes some 400,000 distinct CDR3 sequences, 30% to 40% of them detected once, and approximately 14% sits in the top ten. V lost 7 bases to trimming and J lost 4 bases; unmatched junction nucleotides: 10. The CDR3 length is 14 residues. Germline V gene sequence: CDR1 SGHRS, CDR2 YFSETQ. With respect to this clonotype: The antigen is undetermined.

Broader study findings: It was HLA-C-restricted CMV-specific TCR beta clonotypes that dominated the response ex vivo. The study identified carriers of CMV plus the relevant HLA from cumulative public TCR beta family frequency.

Sequencing was done on a sample of PBMCs. V gene TRBV5-1 combines with J gene TRBJ2-5; 7 nucleotides match TRBD2. The TCR originated in a human donor in good health (CMV status not recorded). Some clones in this sample may be carry-over from other donors' samples. The CDR3 DNA reads TGCGCCAGCTTCCCGACCGGGGAGGGAGAGACCCAGTACTTC. This gives the protein CASFPTGEGETQYF.